These 25 T cell receptor beta chains originate from one sample sequenced in a study of CD4 and CD8 cells across lung adenocarcinoma regions. TCRdb called the PCR reads again in MiXCR, with one record for every CDR3 protein. Altogether tens of thousands of distinct CDR3 sequences are present, approximately 52% being singletons, with the ten largest covering around a fifth. The specimen was CD4+ T cells from the center of a lung tumor. Source of these receptors: a male donor with lung adenocarcinoma. The CD4 and CD8 labels of this study may be unreliable.

The chain joins TRBV27 to TRBJ2-3; tentatively, D is TRBD1 or TRBD2 (6 bases each). Judging by the DNA end, TRBJ2-7 fits better; the J call may be wrong. This CDR3 region has 15 residues. Germline-derived CDR1 and CDR2 are MNHEY and SMNVEV (reference sequence). CDR3 loop: CAAGFGGRAQDTQYF. As DNA, the CDR3 is TGTGCCGCGGGGTTCGGGGGCCGAGCCCAAGATACGCAGTACTTC.

As for this clonotype: The CDR3 does not close with the conserved phenylalanine or tryptophan, likely indicating a read error. Here the CDR3 reads CASRSGGSETQFL. CDR3 nucleotide sequence: TGTGCCAGCAGGTCGGGAGGATCGGAGACCCAGTTCTTG. V is TRBV6-1 and J is TRBJ2-5, with TRBD2 matching over 7 bases. Near its end, the DNA agrees better with TRBJ2-1, so the J call may be wrong. CDR3 length equals 13 residues. Germline loops: CDR1 MNHNS, CDR2 SASEGT.

This clonotype was detected many times. The chain combines TRBV4-2 with TRBJ2-1, with 9 bases aligning to TRBD2. The DNA end favors TRBJ2-7, so the J call may be wrong. The CDR3 extends over 15 amino acids. Germline CDR1 LGHNA, CDR2 YNFKEQ. The CDR3 sequence is CASSQEVAGVNEQYF. Here the CDR3 DNA reads TGTGCCAGCAGCCAAGAAGTAGCGGGAGTGAACGAGCAGTACTTC.

This clonotype was observed a few times. An end of the junction does not agree with germline; a read error may underlie this. The rearrangement uses TRBV6-1 and TRBJ2-3; 7 nucleotides line up with TRBD2. The CDR3 contains 15 residues. Germline values: CDR1 MNHNS, CDR2 SASEGT. CDR3 bases: TGTGCCAGGGGTGAAGGTGGCGGGAGCCAAGATACCCAGTATTTT. Protein: CARGEGGGSQDTQYF.

This clonotype appeared many times. This sequence joins TRBV10-1 and TRBJ2-7; a weak D match, TRBD2 (5 bases). CDR3 size: 13 residues. Germline CDR1 reads WNHNN; CDR2 reads SYGVQD (reference sequence). V was pared by 0 bases and J by 6 bases, with 9 bases between. The DNA for the CDR3 is TGCGCCAGCAGTGAGTCGAGGACTTCCGAGCAGTACTTC. It is translated as CASSESRTSEQYF.

The V gene is TRBV10-1, the J gene TRBJ2-4; a weak D match, TRBD2 (6 bases). Trimming left V 6 bases short and J 12 bases short, with 18 bases between. CDR1 and CDR2 (germline): WNHNN, SYGVQD (reference sequence). This CDR3 has 13 residues. The CDR3 DNA reads TGCGCCAGCAGGGGGGGTGCCCAAGACACTCAGTACTTC. The encoded protein is CASRGGAQDTQYF.

This clonotype occurred a few times. The chain uses TRBV7-2 and TRBJ2-7; 10 bases agree with TRBD2. Germline V lookup: CDR1 SGHTA, CDR2 FQGNSA. The CDR3 extends over 16 amino acids. J was trimmed by 4 bases and V by 5 bases; bases with no gene match: 11. The CDR3 here is CASSQQGLALSYEQYF. CDR3 nucleotide sequence: TGTGCCAGCAGCCAACAGGGACTAGCGCTTTCTTACGAGCAGTACTTC.

This clonotype occurred a few times. The chain is built from TRBV23-1 and TRBJ2-1, with D possibly TRBD1 on 5 matching bases. The DNA end favors TRBJ2-7, so the J call may be wrong. TRBV23-1 is filed as an ORF, its function uncertain. The CDR3 totals 12 residues. The DNA of the CDR3 is TGCGCCAGCAGTCAGGAACAGGACGAGCAGTACTTC. This sequence encodes CASSQEQDEQYF.

Note on this clonotype: At one end the junction does not follow the germline gene, possibly because of a read error. The chain is built from TRBV10-3 and TRBJ2-1; D gene uncertain. The CDR3 contains 11 residues. Germline lookup yields CDR1 ENHRY and CDR2 SYGVKD. The CDR3 nucleotides are TGTGCCATCAGTGTGGGAAATGCGCAGTTCTTT. Its translation is CAISVGNAQFF.

This clonotype was seen only a few times. The chain has TRBV20-1 and TRBJ2-3; D uncertain. Trimming removed 1 base at V and 2 bases at J, with 10 bases between. The CDR3 has 14 residues. The germline CDR1 and CDR2 sequences are DFQATT and SNEGSKA (reference sequence). CDR3 loop: CSARGGGPTDTQYF. The CDR3 DNA sequence: TGCAGTGCTAGAGGAGGCGGCCCCACAGATACGCAGTATTTT.

Only a few counts were recorded for this clonotype. J is TRBJ2-5 and V is TRBV7-6, with D tentatively TRBD2 (6 bases). V was shortened by 1 base and J by 5 bases, with 11 bases between the two germline ends. This CDR3 spans 14 amino acids. Per the germline V gene, CDR1 is SGHVS and CDR2 is FNYEAQ. In DNA form, the CDR3 reads TGTGCCAGCAGCTTAGGCGCTAGCGTGGAGACCCAGTACTTC. This encodes CASSLGASVETQYF. The whole variable domain, remainder taken from reference TRBV7-6 and TRBJ2-5, is GAGVSQSPRYKVTKRGQDVALRCDPISGHVSLYWYRQALGQGPEFLTYFNYEAQQDKSGLPNDRFSAERPEGSISTLTIQRTEQRDSAMYRCASSLGASVETQYFGPGTRLLVL.

The J gene is TRBJ1-2, the V gene TRBV18; maybe TRBD1 (6 bases). In germline, CDR1 is KGHSH, CDR2 LQKENI. V shed 2 bases and J shed 0 bases, with 10 bases lying between them. This CDR3 is 15 amino acids long. The CDR3 is CASSPSEGANYGYTF. CDR3 coding DNA: TGTGCCAGCTCACCATCCGAGGGGGCTAACTATGGCTACACCTTC.

In this sample, this clonotype turned up many times. The chain employs TRBV7-3 and TRBJ2-3, with a possible D match to TRBD2 (7 bases). V lost 1 base and J 0 bases, leaving 17 bases between the germline ends. Germline CDR1 is SGHTA and CDR2 is FQGTGA. The CDR3 sequence is 18 residues long. The CDR3 is CASSLNYPAGASTDTQYF. CDR3 nucleotide sequence: TGTGCCAGCAGCTTAAATTATCCGGCGGGGGCTAGCACAGATACGCAGTATTTT. The full variable domain, in which reference TRBV7-3 and TRBJ2-3 provide the parts outside the CDR3, is GAGVSQTPSNKVTEKGKYVELRCDPISGHTALYWYRQSLGQGPEFLIYFQGTGAADDSGLPNDRFFAVRPEGSVSTLKIQRTERGDSAVYLCASSLNYPAGASTDTQYFGPGTRLTVL.

The gene calls are TRBV7-2 and TRBJ2-3, with no clear D. The V end was cut by 5 bases, the J end by 4 bases, with 13 bases between. The V gene's germline CDR1 is SGHTA and CDR2 FQGNSA. CDR3 size: 14 residues. CDR3 coding DNA: TGTGCCAGCAGCCTTACATCCGGCCCAGATACGCAGTATTTT. This gives the protein CASSLTSGPDTQYF.

The rearrangement links TRBV6-1 to TRBJ1-1; TRBD1 agrees at 7 bases. After removal of 1 base from V and 4 bases from J, the junction contained 6 bases not matched to a gene. This CDR3 spans 15 amino acids. Germline lookup yields CDR1 MNHNS and CDR2 SASEGT. This CDR3 is CASSEGVGQSTEAFF. The CDR3 coding sequence is TGTGCCAGCAGTGAAGGTGTGGGACAGAGCACTGAAGCTTTCTTT.

The chain employs TRBV27 and TRBJ2-1; TRBD2 is a possible D gene (5 bases). With the DNA end fitting TRBJ2-7 better, the J assignment may be wrong. Germline values: CDR1 MNHEY, CDR2 SMNVEV (reference sequence). The length of the CDR3 is 13 residues. CDR3 DNA: TGTGCCAGCAGTTCCGAGCGGACCTACGAGCAGTACTTC. It translates to CASSSERTYEQYF.

This clonotype was counted a few times. The rearrangement links TRBV6-5 to TRBJ2-3, with D unresolved. Germline V gene data show CDR1 as MNHEY and CDR2 as SVGAGI. The CDR3 consists of 12 residues. V was pared by 5 bases and J by 6 bases, with 9 bases between. The CDR3 sequence is CASSNWADTQYF. CDR3 nucleotides: TGTGCCAGCAGTAACTGGGCGGATACGCAGTATTTT.

The V and J genes are TRBV6-5 and TRBJ2-1, with D perhaps matching TRBD1 or TRBD2 (5 bases each). V lost 4 bases and J lost 7, with 17 bases in between. This CDR3 is built from 15 residues. The germline CDR1 and CDR2 sequences are MNHEY and SVGAGI. The CDR3 sequence: CASSSGPTAWNEQFF. In DNA, the CDR3 is TGTGCCAGCAGTTCGGGGCCAACGGCCTGGAATGAGCAGTTCTTC.

This clonotype has just a few counts. The rearrangement uses TRBV27 and TRBJ2-3, with TRBD1 as a possible D gene (6 bases). This CDR3 is 16 amino acids long. V lost 2 bases, J lost 12 bases, and 24 bases lay in between. Per germline, CDR1 MNHEY and CDR2 SMNVEV (reference sequence). This CDR3 reads CASSLMGTRAKNIQYF. CDR3 coding DNA: TGTGCCAGCAGTTTAATGGGGACACGCGCCAAAAACATTCAGTATTTT.

This chain connects TRBV6-1 to TRBJ2-3; TRBD1 or TRBD2 may be the D gene (6 bases each). The ends were cut back, 6 bases at V and 12 bases at J, with 25 bases in the middle. The germline CDR1 and CDR2 sequences are MNHNS and SASEGT. The CDR3 contains 15 residues. CDR3 amino acids: CASSRRGGGTDTQYF. As DNA, the CDR3 is TGTGCCAGCAGCCGGAGAGGGGGAGGCACAGACACTCAGTATTTT.

This clonotype is classed as medium-sized. This rearrangement joins TRBV6-5 to TRBJ2-1; TRBD1 might be the D (6 bases). The DNA end favors TRBJ2-5, so the J call may be wrong. CDR3 length: 14 amino acids. Germline V gene sequence: CDR1 MNHEY, CDR2 SVGAGI. This CDR3 is CASSYDWQGWSQYF. In DNA form, the CDR3 reads TGTGCCAGCAGTTACGACTGGCAGGGGTGGTCCCAGTACTTC.

This clonotype has a count of ten or more. The chain joins TRBV11-2 to TRBJ1-4, with a weak D call TRBD1 (6 bases). Per the germline V gene, CDR1 is SGHAT and CDR2 is FQNNGV. The CDR3 extends over 13 amino acids. V lost 1 base, J lost 8 bases, and 8 bases lay in between. CDR3 in DNA: TGTGCCAGCAGCTTAGGTCAGGGGGAAAAACTGTTTTTT. This encodes CASSLGQGEKLFF.

The chain links TRBV20-1 to TRBJ1-2; D may be TRBD1 (6 bases). Germline V gene lookup returns CDR1 DFQATT and CDR2 SNEGSKA (reference sequence). The CDR3 sequence is 15 residues long. The V end was cut by 6 bases, the J end by 3 bases, with 20 bases between. Here the CDR3 reads CSAAQGPTPHYGYTF. The CDR3 DNA follows: TGCAGTGCGGCCCAGGGGCCGACCCCTCACTATGGCTACACCTTC.

This clonotype was detected only a few times. V is TRBV12-3 or TRBV12-4 and J is TRBJ2-5; D gene ambiguous. This CDR3 spans 14 amino acids. Trimming left V 6 bases short and J 2 bases short, with 13 bases between. CDR3 region: CASSQSLGQETQYF. The CDR3 bases are TGTGCCAGCAGCCAGAGCTTAGGGCAAGAGACCCAGTACTTC.

This clonotype was seen a single time. The chain carries TRBV7-2 and TRBJ2-1; D could derive from TRBD1 or TRBD2 (6 bases each). V was cut by 3 bases and J by 9 bases, with 12 bases left in between. This CDR3 is built from 13 residues. CDR1 SGHTA and CDR2 FQGNSA come from the germline V gene. The CDR3 nucleotides are TGTGCCAGCAGCTTTAACGGGGGCTTTGAGCAGTTCTTC. Amino acids: CASSFNGGFEQFF.